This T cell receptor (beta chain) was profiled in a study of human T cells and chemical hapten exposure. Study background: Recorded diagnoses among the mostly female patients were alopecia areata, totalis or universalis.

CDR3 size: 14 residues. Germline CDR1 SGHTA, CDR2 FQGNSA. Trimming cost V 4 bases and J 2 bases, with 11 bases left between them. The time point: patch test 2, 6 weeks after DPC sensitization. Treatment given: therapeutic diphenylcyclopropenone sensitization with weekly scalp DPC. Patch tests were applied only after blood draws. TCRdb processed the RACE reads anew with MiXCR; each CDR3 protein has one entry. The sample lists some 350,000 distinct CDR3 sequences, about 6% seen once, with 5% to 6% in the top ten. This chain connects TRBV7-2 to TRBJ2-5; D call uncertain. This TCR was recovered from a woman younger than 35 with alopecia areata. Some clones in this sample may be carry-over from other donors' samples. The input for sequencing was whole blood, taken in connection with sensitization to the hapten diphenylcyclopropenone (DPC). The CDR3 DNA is TGTGCCAGCAGCTCCGCCAGGTGGCAAGAGACCCAGTACTTC. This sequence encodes CASSSARWQETQYF.